Below are 20 T cell receptor beta chains sequenced from a single sample in a study of PD-1 blockade in mismatch repair-deficient tumors. The time point: approximately 10-day in vitro stimulation with candidate neoantigen peptide 7. These receptors' targets are unknown. The data were produced by immunoSEQ multiplex PCR, yet TCRdb's version contains in-frame clones alone and is incomplete. The top ten hold 12% of the sample, which has under 9,500 clones, over 75% seen once. Sequenced here: cells cultured in vitro, sampled from a patient treated with pembrolizumab. These receptors originate from an adult with mismatch repair-deficient cancer.

V usage is TRBV27 and J usage is TRBJ2-1; TRBD2 might be the D (6 bases). V lost 3 bases and J 4 bases, leaving 10 bases between the germline ends. The CDR3 is 14 residues long. Looked up from germline, CDR1 is MNHEY and CDR2 is SMNVEV (reference sequence). The CDR3 sequence is CASSFGGAYNEQFF. In DNA, the CDR3 is TGTGCCAGCAGTTTCGGAGGGGCTTACAATGAGCAGTTCTTC.

A single count supports this clone. The chain joins TRBV20-1 to TRBJ2-3; D not certain. This CDR3 has 11 amino acids. Between the trimmed V and J ends, which lost 6 bases and 6 bases, there was a span of 10 bases. Germline values: CDR1 DFQATT, CDR2 SNEGSKA (reference sequence). CDR3 sequence (DNA): TGCAGTGCAAAATATGGGGATACGCAGTATTTT. Translation: CSAKYGDTQYF.

This clone was seen a single time. The gene calls are TRBV11-3 and TRBJ2-3, with a possible D match to TRBD2 (7 bases). The CDR3 has 18 residues. Between the trimmed V and J ends, which lost 5 bases and 3 bases, there was a span of 24 bases. Looked up from germline, CDR1 is SGHNT and CDR2 is YENEEA. CDR3 DNA sequence: TGTGCCAGCAGCGCGGGGGCGGGAAGCTTGGTCAGGACAGATACGCAGTATTTT. Amino acid sequence: CASSAGAGSLVRTDTQYF.

V gene TRBV19 combines with J gene TRBJ1-5; D is uncertain. Germline V CDR1 and CDR2: LNHDA, SQIVND (reference sequence). This CDR3 comprises 15 residues. V was clipped by 3 bases and J by 5 bases, with 14 bases between them. The CDR3 is CASSIQWGLDQPQHF. The DNA of the CDR3 is TGTGCCAGTAGTATTCAGTGGGGATTGGATCAGCCCCAGCATTTT.

CDR3 in amino acids: CASSGTPRQAAHEQYF. The CDR3 DNA follows: TGTGCCAGCAGTGGAACCCCTAGACAGGCGGCTCACGAGCAGTACTTC. This chain joins TRBV6-1 and TRBJ2-7; D possibly corresponds to TRBD1 (6 bases). There are 16 residues in the CDR3. Germline CDR1 is MNHNS and CDR2 is SASEGT. The V end lost 4 bases, the J end lost 5 bases, and 21 bases lay between the germline ends.

The chain couples TRBV30 to TRBJ2-3, with D unclear. V shed 2 bases and J shed 6 bases, with 12 bases lying between them. Germline loops: CDR1 GTSNPN, CDR2 SVGIG (reference sequence). This CDR3 has 13 amino acids. CDR3 sequence: CAWSPPVVDTQYF. CDR3 DNA sequence: TGTGCCTGGAGTCCACCCGTGGTGGATACGCAGTATTTT.

The chain carries TRBV9 and TRBJ2-3; perhaps TRBD1 as D (5 bases). Per the germline V gene, CDR1 is SGDLS and CDR2 is YYNGEE. Trimming shortened V by 5 bases and J by 5 bases, and 12 bases separated the two germline ends. This CDR3 has 13 residues. The CDR3 bases are TGTGCCAGCAGACCTAGGGGTGGAGATACGCAGTATTTT. Translation: CASRPRGGDTQYF.

This clone appeared a single time. The chain employs TRBV5-1 and TRBJ1-6; no definite D call. Germline V gene lookup returns CDR1 SGHRS and CDR2 YFSETQ. The CDR3 totals 16 residues. V lost 0 bases, J lost 0 bases, and 7 bases lay in between. CDR3 DNA sequence: TGCGCCAGCAGCTTGGACGGCAGCTCCTATAATTCACCCCTCCACTTT. Protein sequence: CASSLDGSSYNSPLHF.

The CDR3 DNA reads TGTGCCAGCAGCTCCGGGACTAGCGTAGGCGAGCAGTACTTC. Its translation: CASSSGTSVGEQYF. The chain is built from TRBV11-2 and TRBJ2-7; 10 bases are a match to TRBD2. J gave up 6 bases and V 4 bases, and 6 bases lay outside the gene matches. The CDR3 runs 14 residues. Germline CDR1 SGHAT, CDR2 FQNNGV.

The V and J genes are TRBV9 and TRBJ2-1; no clear D gene. The germline V gene encodes CDR1 SGDLS and CDR2 YYNGEE. The V and J ends lost 0 bases and 4 bases respectively, with 11 bases between them. CDR3 length: 15 amino acids. DNA of the CDR3: TGTGCCAGCAGCGTAGGGAGATGGGTTTACAATGAGCAGTTCTTC. Translating it yields CASSVGRWVYNEQFF.

CDR3 bases: TGTGCCAGCAGTTTATGGCAGACAGGGGGTAAGAACAAAAACATTCAGTACTTC. Its protein is CASSLWQTGGKNKNIQYF. The gene calls are TRBV28 and TRBJ2-4; TRBD1 aligns across 9 bases. CDR3 length: 18 amino acids. The trim removed 0 bases at V and 3 bases at J, leaving 9 bases unmatched. CDR1 MDHEN and CDR2 SYDVKM come from the germline V gene.

The chain uses TRBV5-1 and TRBJ1-1; possible D gene TRBD1, 5 bases. Germline V CDR1 and CDR2: SGHRS, YFSETQ. This CDR3 is built from 16 residues. Deletions cut 0 bases from V and 1 base from J, with 13 bases between. The CDR3 loop is CASSLVGALANTEAFF. The CDR3 DNA reads as TGCGCCAGCAGCTTGGTCGGGGCTCTCGCGAACACTGAAGCTTTCTTT.

This rearrangement joins TRBV28 to TRBJ2-3; tentatively, D is TRBD1 (5 bases). Trimming took off 3 bases at V and 0 bases at J, with 10 bases between the two ends. The CDR3 spans 15 residues. From germline, CDR1 is MDHEN and CDR2 SYDVKM. The CDR3 reads CASSFRGSSTDTQYF. CDR3 sequence (DNA): TGTGCCAGCAGTTTTAGGGGAAGTAGCACAGATACGCAGTATTTT.

The rearrangement links TRBV4-1 to TRBJ2-7, with 10 bases aligning to TRBD2. The J segment lost 2 bases and the V segment lost 5 bases, leaving 9 bases of the junction unmatched. CDR1 and CDR2 from the germline V gene are MGHRA and YSYEKL. The CDR3 contains 16 residues. CDR3 region: CASSFRPAGGAYEQYF. As DNA, the CDR3 is TGCGCCAGCAGCTTTAGACCAGCGGGAGGGGCCTACGAGCAGTACTTC.

The V call is TRBV28, the J call TRBJ2-1; 10 bases align to TRBD1. With V trimmed by 5 bases and J by 6 bases, 7 bases remained unmatched. The CDR3 sequence is 15 residues long. Per the germline V gene, CDR1 is MDHEN and CDR2 is SYDVKM. The CDR3 region is CASSVPGTGVNEQFF. The DNA for the CDR3 is TGTGCCAGCAGTGTCCCCGGGACAGGGGTCAATGAGCAGTTCTTC.

J is TRBJ2-2 and V is TRBV11-1, with TRBD1 as a possible D gene (5 bases). CDR1 is SGHAT, CDR2 FQDESV, per germline (reference sequence). This CDR3 contains 15 residues. V lost 2 bases to trimming and J lost 7 bases, with 14 bases between them. The CDR3 DNA sequence: TGTGCCAGCAGCTTAACTGGGGCGTCCGTCGGGGAGCTGTTTTTT. Protein product: CASSLTGASVGELFF.

V usage is TRBV4-1 and J usage is TRBJ2-7; 12 bases agree with TRBD2. V gave up 5 bases and J gave up 1 base; unmatched junction bases: 6. Germline V lookup: CDR1 MGHRA, CDR2 YSYEKL. This CDR3 spans 16 amino acids. The CDR3 here is CASSVSGTSGSYEQYF. Written as DNA, the CDR3 is TGCGCCAGCAGCGTTTCAGGGACTAGCGGGTCCTACGAGCAGTACTTC.

The chain uses TRBV7-3 and TRBJ2-3, with D uncertain. Per germline, CDR1 SGHTA and CDR2 FQGTGA. The CDR3 extends over 15 amino acids. V gave up 0 bases and J gave up 6 bases, with 13 bases separating them. CDR3 DNA: TGTGCCAGCAGCTTAACGTCGGTAGCCTCGGATACGCAGTATTTT. Protein product: CASSLTSVASDTQYF.

The chain joins TRBV5-1 to TRBJ1-1; D might be TRBD1 (5 bases). The CDR3 contains 13 residues. Per the germline V gene, CDR1 is SGHRS and CDR2 is YFSETQ. V lost 5 bases and J lost 1, with 9 bases in between. The CDR3 DNA follows: TGCGCCAGCAGGGAAGGGGCGAACACTGAAGCTTTCTTT. This translates into CASREGANTEAFF.

J is TRBJ1-1 and V is TRBV30, with D possibly matching TRBD1 (6 bases). CDR1 is GTSNPN, CDR2 SVGIG, per germline (reference sequence). The CDR3 is made up of 14 amino acids. The CDR3 spells CARTGHGLGTEAFF. The CDR3 region has the DNA TGTGCGAGGACGGGACACGGTTTGGGAACTGAAGCTTTCTTT.